Below, 21 T cell receptor beta chains from the same sample are listed, as sequenced in a study of metastatic and nonmetastatic thyroid tumors. TCRdb re-analyzed the PCR reads through MiXCR. The table shows about 93,000 clones, with 10% to 15% occurring only once. Each patient went into thyroid surgery without having received any treatment. Sequenced sample: blood. The receptors were gathered from a female donor with papillary thyroid cancer or a benign thyroid nodule (not recorded which). Some clones in this sample may be carry-over from other donors' samples.

This clone appeared a few times. The V call is TRBV6-1, the J call TRBJ2-7; D remains unclear. Germline loops: CDR1 MNHNS, CDR2 SASEGT. This CDR3 has 15 residues. Trimming left V 11 bases short and J 1 base short, with 21 bases between. The CDR3 region has the DNA TGTGCCGGCCGTAAGGTTGGACCCCGGTCCTACGAGCAGTACTTC. Protein: CAGRKVGPRSYEQYF.

This clone was seen repeatedly, ten times or more. The rearrangement uses TRBV28 and TRBJ1-5, with a possible D match to TRBD1 (5 bases). CDR3 length: 12 residues. The V gene lost 6 bases and the J gene lost 6 bases, with 9 bases spanning the gap. Germline CDR1 MDHEN, CDR2 SYDVKM. CDR3 sequence: CASRGVGQPQHF. CDR3 bases: TGTGCCAGCAGGGGGGTGGGTCAGCCCCAGCATTTT. Based on the CDR3 plus reference TRBV28 and TRBJ1-5, the full variable domain is DVKVTQSSRYLVKRTGEKVFLECVQDMDHENMFWYRQDPGLGLRLIYFSYDVKMKEKGDIPEGYSVSREKKERFSLILESASTNQTSMYLCASRGVGQPQHFGDGTRLSIL.

The rearrangement uses TRBV12-5 and TRBJ2-5, with D tentatively TRBD1 or TRBD2 (6 bases each). CDR1 is LGHNT, CDR2 FRNRAP, per germline. The CDR3 length is 14 residues. CDR3 sequence: CAGLGGRDQETQYF. CDR3 DNA sequence: TGTGCGGGGCTCGGGGGCCGTGACCAAGAGACCCAGTACTTC. The complete variable domain, with remaining parts taken from reference TRBV12-5 and TRBJ2-5, reads DARVTQTPRHKVTEMGQEVTMRCQPILGHNTVFWYRQTMMQGLELLAYFRNRAPLDDSGMPKDRFSAEMPDATLATLKIQPSEPRDSAVYFCAGLGGRDQETQYFGPGTRLLVL.

V is TRBV9 and J is TRBJ2-3; 11 nucleotides align to TRBD2. The CDR3 consists of 18 residues. J gave up 2 bases and V 3 bases, and 11 bases lay outside the gene matches. Per the germline V gene, CDR1 is SGDLS and CDR2 is YYNGEE. The CDR3 sequence is CASSAGMIAGGFTDTQYF. The CDR3 DNA follows: TGTGCCAGCAGCGCAGGAATGATAGCGGGAGGGTTCACAGATACGCAGTATTTT.

This clone was observed many times. The genes are TRBV28 and TRBJ1-2; D gene unclear. The CDR3 covers 17 residues. The germline V and J ends were trimmed by 6 bases and 4 bases, with 24 bases remaining between them. Germline V CDR1 and CDR2: MDHEN, SYDVKM. Written as DNA, the CDR3 is TGTGCCAGCAGGCAAAGTCCCGACGGCGGTAAGGGCTATGGCTACACCTTC. This codes for CASRQSPDGGKGYGYTF.

In this sample, this clone turned up a few times. This may come from a read error, since a much larger clone is one base off. Other DNA sequences of this sample code for an identical CDR3. This chain joins TRBV27 and TRBJ2-3, with TRBD2 matching 10 bases. The CDR3 totals 16 residues. Per the germline V gene, CDR1 is MNHEY and CDR2 is SMNVEV (reference sequence). Trimming at V came to 3 bases and at J to 3 bases, leaving 6 bases not matched to a gene. This CDR3 reads CASSFLGLAATDTQYF. CDR3 in DNA: TGTGCCAGCAGTTTCCTAGGACTAGCGGCAACAGATACGCAGTATTTT.

This clone was seen repeatedly, ten times or more. CDR3 residues: CASSRPTGQTMNTEAFF. The CDR3 DNA follows: TGTGCCAGTAGTAGACCGACGGGCCAAACCATGAACACTGAAGCTTTCTTT. The chain carries TRBV19 and TRBJ1-1, with unresolved D. V dropped 4 bases and J dropped 0 bases, with 18 bases sitting between them. The CDR3 runs 17 residues. Germline-derived CDR1 and CDR2 are LNHDA and SQIVND (reference sequence).

This clone was counted ten times or more. CDR3 bases: TGTGCCAGCAGATGGGACGACCCTACGTACGCTGAAGCTTTCTTT. This gives the protein CASRWDDPTYAEAFF. The rearrangement joins TRBV6-4 to TRBJ1-1, with D tentatively TRBD1 (5 bases). Trimming pared 6 bases from V and 6 bases from J, leaving 20 bases between. Germline V CDR1 and CDR2: MRHNA, SNTAGT. The CDR3 spans 15 residues.

This clone was counted ten times or more. The genes are TRBV28 and TRBJ2-7; D unclear. The V gene's germline CDR1 is MDHEN and CDR2 SYDVKM. The V end was cut by 5 bases, the J end by 5 bases, with 10 bases between. The CDR3 runs 12 residues. CDR3 bases: TGTGCCAGCAGTCAAAGTCACCACGAGCAGTACTTC. Translation: CASSQSHHEQYF.

Ten or more counts support this clone. V is TRBV10-3 and J is TRBJ1-2, with D tentatively TRBD1 (6 bases). CDR3 size: 12 residues. Germline V lookup: CDR1 ENHRY, CDR2 SYGVKD. V shed 10 bases and J shed 4 bases, with 13 bases lying between them. The CDR3 DNA reads TGTGCCACAACAGGGCCCGGCTATGGCTACACCTTC. Translating it yields CATTGPGYGYTF.

The sample holds many counts of this clone. V gene TRBV19 combines with J gene TRBJ1-1, with D perhaps matching TRBD1 (5 bases). CDR3 size: 13 residues. CDR1 and CDR2 from the germline V gene are LNHDA and SQIVND (reference sequence). The ends were cut back, 6 bases at V and 4 bases at J, with 12 bases in the middle. The CDR3 protein is CASRGTGTTEAFF. DNA for the CDR3: TGTGCCAGTAGGGGAACTGGGACCACTGAAGCTTTCTTT.

This clone was found a few times. A read error may produce the germline difference seen at one junction end. The chain couples TRBV6-2 or TRBV6-3 to TRBJ2-1, with D maybe TRBD1 (5 bases). This CDR3 is built from 16 residues. Germline loops: CDR1 MNHEY, CDR2 SVGEGT. CDR3 bases: TGTGCCAGCAGTTGGTGGGGCTGGAGCTCCTACAATGATCAGTTCTTC. This codes for CASSWWGWSSYNDQFF.

This clone came up many times. The chain has TRBV19 and TRBJ2-1, with TRBD2 matching 11 bases. The CDR3 consists of 15 residues. Germline V gene lookup returns CDR1 LNHDA and CDR2 SQIVND (reference sequence). J gave up 7 bases and V 3 bases, and 5 bases lay outside the gene matches. The DNA for the CDR3 is TGTGCCAGTAGTATTTCATCTAGCGGGAGGAATGAGCAGTTCTTC. Translating gives CASSISSSGRNEQFF. Variable domain in full (rest from reference TRBV19 and TRBJ2-1): DGGITQSPKYLFRKEGQNVTLSCEQNLNHDAMYWYRQDPGQGLRLIYYSQIVNDFQKGDIAEGYSVSREKKESFPLTVTSAQKNPTAFYLCASSISSSGRNEQFFGPGTRLTVL.

The CDR3 loop reads CAGELGTDTQYF. CDR3 nucleotide sequence: TGTGCCGGTGAACTTGGCACAGATACGCAGTATTTT. The gene calls are TRBV30 and TRBJ2-3, with D unresolved. This CDR3 has 12 residues. CDR1 and CDR2 from the germline V gene are GTSNPN and SVGIG (reference sequence). V gave up 8 bases and J gave up 1 base, with 10 bases separating them.

This clone has a count of ten or more. V is TRBV13 and J is TRBJ2-1; 7 bases fit TRBD2. The CDR3 covers 15 residues. Germline CDR1 and CDR2: PRHDT and FYEKMQ (reference sequence). Germline trimming cut 0 bases from V and 4 bases from J; bases unmatched to any gene: 3. This CDR3 reads CASSLGLAEYNEQFF. The CDR3, as DNA: TGTGCCAGCAGCTTAGGGCTAGCGGAGTACAATGAGCAGTTCTTC.

This clone showed up many times. The gene calls are TRBV20-1 and TRBJ2-3; tentatively, D is TRBD2 (6 bases). Trimming stripped 6 bases from V and 4 bases from J, with 20 bases between. In germline, CDR1 is DFQATT, CDR2 SNEGSKA (reference sequence). This CDR3 is 15 amino acids long. CDR3 region: CSAAKRTGVADTQYF. The DNA of the CDR3 is TGCAGTGCCGCAAAACGGACGGGAGTGGCAGATACGCAGTATTTT.

This clone was observed once. This may stem from a read error, because a much larger clone lies one nucleotide away. The sample has other DNA sequences that encode this CDR3 too. The chain employs TRBV5-4 and TRBJ2-3; the D gene is possibly TRBD2 (5 bases). This CDR3 spans 16 amino acids. Looked up from germline, CDR1 is SGHNT and CDR2 is YYREEE (reference sequence). V was shortened by 0 bases and J by 5 bases, with 16 bases between the two germline ends. The CDR3 DNA follows: TGTGCCAGCAGCTTGGCCAGAAGCGGTTGGGGAGATACGCAGTATTTT. Its protein is CASSLARSGWGDTQYF.

This clone came up many times. The chain couples TRBV20-1 to TRBJ2-7; no reliable D call. With 5 bases removed from V and 2 bases from J, the gap between germline ends came to 13 bases. In germline, CDR1 is DFQATT, CDR2 SNEGSKA (reference sequence). This CDR3 comprises 13 residues. DNA of the CDR3: TGCAGTGCTCCCCGGAGCCTCACCTACGAGCAGTACTTC. Translation: CSAPRSLTYEQYF.

The rearrangement links TRBV9 to TRBJ2-5; 7 nucleotides line up with TRBD1. V shed 0 bases and J 5 bases; nucleotides not matched to a gene: 4. This CDR3 comprises 14 residues. Germline V gene lookup returns CDR1 SGDLS and CDR2 YYNGEE. CDR3 protein: CASSVDGRGETQYF. The CDR3 DNA follows: TGTGCCAGCAGCGTAGATGGCAGGGGGGAGACCCAGTACTTC. Full variable domain (outside the CDR3, taken from reference TRBV9 and TRBJ2-5): DSGVTQTPKHLITATGQRVTLRCSPRSGDLSVYWYQQSLDQGLQFLIQYYNGEERAKGNILERFSAQQFPDLHSELNLSSLELGDSALYFCASSVDGRGETQYFGPGTRLLVL.

This clone was found many times. V is TRBV13 and J is TRBJ2-7; TRBD1 matches at 10 bases. The CDR3 totals 15 residues. Germline V gene sequence: CDR1 PRHDT, CDR2 FYEKMQ (reference sequence). The V segment lost 5 bases and the J segment 3 bases; nucleotides outside the gene matches: 7. CDR3 loop: CASSLRTGGLYEQYF. As DNA, the CDR3 is TGTGCCAGCAGCCTCCGGACAGGGGGACTCTACGAGCAGTACTTC.

The sample holds many counts of this clone. Other nucleotide sequences in the sample specify the same CDR3. The J gene is TRBJ2-7, the V gene TRBV5-1; 9 nucleotides line up with TRBD2. The CDR3 is 14 amino acids. J lost 3 bases, V lost 0 bases, and 1 base had no gene match. CDR1 and CDR2 (germline): SGHRS, YFSETQ. The CDR3 loop reads CASSLVSGSYEQYF. The CDR3 region has the DNA TGCGCCAGCAGCTTGGTTAGCGGGAGCTACGAGCAGTACTTC.